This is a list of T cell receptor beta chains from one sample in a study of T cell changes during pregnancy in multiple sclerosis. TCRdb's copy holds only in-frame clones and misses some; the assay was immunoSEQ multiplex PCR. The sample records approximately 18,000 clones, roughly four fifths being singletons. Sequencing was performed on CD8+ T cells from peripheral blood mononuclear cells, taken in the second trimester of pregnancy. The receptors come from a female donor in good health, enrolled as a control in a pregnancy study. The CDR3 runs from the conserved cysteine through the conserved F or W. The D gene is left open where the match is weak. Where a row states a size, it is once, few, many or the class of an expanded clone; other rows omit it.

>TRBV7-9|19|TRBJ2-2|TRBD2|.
TGTGCCAGCAGCTTTTGGGGACTAGCGGGGTTCGGGGACACCGGGGAGCTGTTTTTT
CASSFWGLAGFGDTGELFF
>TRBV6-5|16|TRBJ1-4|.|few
TGTGCCAGCAGTTACTGGACAGAGATCGGCAATGAAAAACTGTTTTTT
CASSYWTEIGNEKLFF
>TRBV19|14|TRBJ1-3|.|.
TGTGCCAGTAGTATTGGAGGATTTGGAAACACCATATATTTT
CASSIGGFGNTIYF
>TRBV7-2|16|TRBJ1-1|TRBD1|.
TGTGCCAGCAGCTTAGCCGAGGGGGCATCGGACACTGAAGCTTTCTTT
CASSLAEGASDTEAFF
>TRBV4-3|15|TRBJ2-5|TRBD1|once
TGCGCCAGCAGCCAAGACAGGGGGACACAAGAGACCCAGTACTTC
CASSQDRGTQETQYF
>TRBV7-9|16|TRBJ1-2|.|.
TGTGCCAGCAGCCACGGAGCCGGGACACTCAACTATGGCTACACCTTC
CASSHGAGTLNYGYTF
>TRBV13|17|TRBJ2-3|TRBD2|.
TGTGCCAGCAGCTTATTATTAGCGGGGGGCCGCCCAGATACGCAGTATTTT
CASSLLLAGGRPDTQYF
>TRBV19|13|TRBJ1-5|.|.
TGTGCCGCCGGAGTGAGTGGGAATCAGCCCCAGCATTTT
CAAGVSGNQPQHF
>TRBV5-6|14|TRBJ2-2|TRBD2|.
TGTGCCAGCAGCTTGCCGGGAGGGACCGGGGAGCTGTTTTTT
CASSLPGGTGELFF
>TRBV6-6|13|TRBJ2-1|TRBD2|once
TGTGCCAGCACTCCGGGAGGGGGGGCTGAGCAGTTCTTC
CASTPGGGAEQFF
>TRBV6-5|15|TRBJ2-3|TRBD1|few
TGTGCCAGCAGTTTCCAGGGGGCTGGCACAGATACGCAGTATTTT
CASSFQGAGTDTQYF
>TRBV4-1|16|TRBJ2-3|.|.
TGCGCCAGCAGCCAAGATGGGGCTAGCGTTACAGATACGCAGTATTTT
CASSQDGASVTDTQYF
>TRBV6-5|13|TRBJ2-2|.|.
TGTGCCAGCGGGGGGACGGCCACCGGGGAGCTGTTTTTT
CASGGTATGELFF
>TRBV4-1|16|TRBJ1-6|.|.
TGCGCCAGCAGCCAAACGGAGCGGCAAAATAATTCACCCCTCCACTTT
CASSQTERQNNSPLHF
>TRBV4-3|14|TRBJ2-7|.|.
TGCGCCAGCAGCCAAAATCCCAGCTCCTACGAGCAGTACTTC
CASSQNPSSYEQYF
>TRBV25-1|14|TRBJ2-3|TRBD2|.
TGTGCCAGCAGCCCGGGACTAGGGTTCGATACGCAGTATTTT
CASSPGLGFDTQYF
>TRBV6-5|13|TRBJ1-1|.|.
TGTGCCAGCAGCCAGACTCCGAACACTGAAGCTTTCTTT
CASSQTPNTEAFF
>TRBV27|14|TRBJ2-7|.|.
TGTGCCAGCAGTTTAGCCAGGGGATCCTACGAGCAGTACTTC
CASSLARGSYEQYF
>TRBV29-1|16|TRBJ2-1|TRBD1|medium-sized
TGCAGCGTTGATGGGCTACAGGGGGCATCGGTTAATGAGCAGTTCTTC
CSVDGLQGASVNEQFF
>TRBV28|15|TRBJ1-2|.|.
TGTGCCAGCAGTTTGGAGCGAAGACCTAACTATGGCTACACCTTC
CASSLERRPNYGYTF
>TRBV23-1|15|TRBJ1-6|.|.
TGCGCCAGCCCGGGACACCTAACCTATAATTCACCCCTCCACTTT
CASPGHLTYNSPLHF
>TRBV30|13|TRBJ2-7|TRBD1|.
TGTGCCTGGACCCCGGGACAGACCTACGAGCAGTACTTC
CAWTPGQTYEQYF
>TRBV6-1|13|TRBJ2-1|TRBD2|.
TGTGCCACCGTAGCGGGGGGGCTGAATGAGCAGTTCTTC
CATVAGGLNEQFF
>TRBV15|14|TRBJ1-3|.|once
TGTGCCACCAGCTTCGGGGGATACGGAAACACCATATATTTT
CATSFGGYGNTIYF
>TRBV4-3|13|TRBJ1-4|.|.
TGCGCCAGCAGCCCAATCGGACAGGAAAAACTGTTTTTT
CASSPIGQEKLFF
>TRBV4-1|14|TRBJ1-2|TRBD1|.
TGCGCCAGCAGTGGACAGGGGGGTGACTATGGCTACACCTTC
CASSGQGGDYGYTF
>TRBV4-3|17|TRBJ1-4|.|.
TGCGCCAGCAGCCAAGAAGGGTTACACAGGGTGGGGGAAAAACTGTTTTTT
CASSQEGLHRVGEKLFF
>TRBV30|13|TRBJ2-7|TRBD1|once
TGTGCCTGGAGTGCCGGGACAGGCTACGAGCAGTACTTC
CAWSAGTGYEQYF
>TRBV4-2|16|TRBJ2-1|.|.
TGTGCCAGCAGCCAACACCAGTCCGGGACTTACAATGAGCAGTTCTTC
CASSQHQSGTYNEQFF
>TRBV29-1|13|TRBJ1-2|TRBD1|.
TGCAGCGTGCCCCCAGGGGGATCCGGGGGCTACACCTTC
CSVPPGGSGGYTF
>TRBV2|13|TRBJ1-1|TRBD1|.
TGTGCCAGCACTCGGGAGGGGGCCATGGGAGCTTTCTTT
CASTREGAMGAFF
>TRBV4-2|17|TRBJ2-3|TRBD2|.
TGTGCCAGCAGCCCCTTAGCGGGGGAACCCGGCACAGATACGCAGTATTTT
CASSPLAGEPGTDTQYF
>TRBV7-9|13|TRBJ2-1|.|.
TGTGCCAGCAGCTTAGCCCCCCCGGATGAGCAGTTCTTC
CASSLAPPDEQFF
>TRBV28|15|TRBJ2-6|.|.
TGTGCCAGCACCTCTGAGCTTTCTGGGGCCAACGTCCTGACTTTC
CASTSELSGANVLTF
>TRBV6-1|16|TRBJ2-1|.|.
TGTGCCAGCAGTGAAGGCAGACCTCCGGGGAAGAATGAGCAGTTCTTC
CASSEGRPPGKNEQFF
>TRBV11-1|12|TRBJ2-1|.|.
TGTGCCAGCAGCTCAGGGGCATATGAGCAGTTCTTC
CASSSGAYEQFF
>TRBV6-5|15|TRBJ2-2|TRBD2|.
TGTGCCAGCAGTTTGGCGGGGGGGAACACCGGGGAGCTGTTTTTT
CASSLAGGNTGELFF
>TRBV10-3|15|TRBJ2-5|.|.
TGTGCCAACAAACCCCATGCCCAAGTCCAAGAGACCCAGTACTTC
CANKPHAQVQETQYF
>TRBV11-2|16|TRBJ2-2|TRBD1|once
TGTGCCAGCAGCTTAGTACGACAGGGGAGGACCGGGGAGCTGTTTTTT
CASSLVRQGRTGELFF
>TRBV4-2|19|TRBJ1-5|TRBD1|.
TGTGCCAGCAGCCAAGAACTCCTCGACAGGGGTGGCCCCAATCAGCCCCAGCATTTT
CASSQELLDRGGPNQPQHF
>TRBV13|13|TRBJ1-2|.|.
TGTGCCAGCAGCTTAGGGAGCGATGATGGCTACACCTTC
CASSLGSDDGYTF
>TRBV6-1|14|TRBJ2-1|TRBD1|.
TGTGCCAGCAGCTACAGGGGGCAGTACAATGAGCAGTTCTTC
CASSYRGQYNEQFF
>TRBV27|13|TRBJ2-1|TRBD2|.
TGTGCCAGCGGGACTAGCGGGGGTTCGGAGCAGTTCTTC
CASGTSGGSEQFF
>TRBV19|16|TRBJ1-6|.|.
TGTGCCAGTAGTATAGCCCCCGGACTGCATCATTCACCCCTCCACTTT
CASSIAPGLHHSPLHF
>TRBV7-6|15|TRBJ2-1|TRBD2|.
TGTGCCAGCAGCCATAGCGGGCTGGGGCACAATGAGCAGTTCTTC
CASSHSGLGHNEQFF
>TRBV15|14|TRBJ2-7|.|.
TGTGCCACCCGTCCCAGGGGAACAACCTACGAGCAGTACTTC
CATRPRGTTYEQYF
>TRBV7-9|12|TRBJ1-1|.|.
TGTGCCAGCATCCGGGGGGACACTGAAGCTTTCTTT
CASIRGDTEAFF
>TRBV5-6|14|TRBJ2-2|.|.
TGTGCCAGCAGCCTGACAGTGAACACCGGGGAGCTGTTTTTT
CASSLTVNTGELFF
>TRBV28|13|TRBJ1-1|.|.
TGTGCCAGCAGTTTGCGGGACGGGAGGTCAGCTTTCTTT
CASSLRDGRSAFF